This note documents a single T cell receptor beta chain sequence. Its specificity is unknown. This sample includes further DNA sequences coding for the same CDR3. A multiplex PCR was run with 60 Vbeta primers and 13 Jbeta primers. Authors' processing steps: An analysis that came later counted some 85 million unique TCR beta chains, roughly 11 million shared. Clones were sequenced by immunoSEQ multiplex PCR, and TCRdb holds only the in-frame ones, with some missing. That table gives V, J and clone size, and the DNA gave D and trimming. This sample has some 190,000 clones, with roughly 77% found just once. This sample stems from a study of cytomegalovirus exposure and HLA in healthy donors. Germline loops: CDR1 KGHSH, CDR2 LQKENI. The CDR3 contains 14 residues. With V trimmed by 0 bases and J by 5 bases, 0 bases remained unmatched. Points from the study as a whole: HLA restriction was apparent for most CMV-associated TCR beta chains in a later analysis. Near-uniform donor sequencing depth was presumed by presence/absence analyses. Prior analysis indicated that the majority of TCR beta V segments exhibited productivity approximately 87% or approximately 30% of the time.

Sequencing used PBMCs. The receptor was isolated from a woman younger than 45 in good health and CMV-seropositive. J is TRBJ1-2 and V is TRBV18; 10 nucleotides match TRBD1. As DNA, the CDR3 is TGTGCCAGCTCACCACCGGGACAGGGGTATGGCTACACCTTC. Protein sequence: CASSPPGQGYGYTF.